This TCR beta chain was captured in a study of shared clonotypes between healthy human individuals. Germline V gene sequence: CDR1 MNHEY, CDR2 SMNVEV (reference sequence). The CDR3 is 15 amino acids. V was clipped by 5 bases and J by 5 bases; unmatched bases: 9. Measured with immunoSEQ multiplex PCR; TCRdb has only the in-frame clones, and not every one. The sample lists around 700,000 clones, about three quarters occurring once. This rearrangement joins TRBV27 to TRBJ2-7, with 10 bases that match TRBD2. This receptor was obtained from a woman in her 30s in good health. Sequenced: memory CD4+ T cells sorted from blood. Subset defined: CD45RA-negative fraction. The CDR3 sequence: CASSPPASGSDEQYF. The DNA for the CDR3 is TGTGCCAGCAGTCCGCCGGCTAGCGGGAGTGACGAGCAGTACTTC.